These 25 T cell receptor beta chains share one sample of origin, sequenced in a study of shared clonotypes between healthy human individuals. TCRdb keeps only in-frame clones here, not all; method: immunoSEQ multiplex PCR. The sample includes around 700,000 clones, about three quarters seen only once; the top ten take 1.5% to 2%. The specimen was memory CD4+ T cells sorted from blood. Subset: CD45RA-negative fraction. All receptors come from a woman under 40 in good health.

This clone turned up a few times. V and J are TRBV27 and TRBJ2-7; weak D call: TRBD1 (6 bases). The V gene's germline CDR1 is MNHEY and CDR2 SMNVEV (reference sequence). V was trimmed by 6 bases and J by 2 bases, leaving 17 bases between them. The CDR3 extends over 15 amino acids. The CDR3 protein is CASSRGQPYAYEQYF. The CDR3 DNA follows: TGTGCCAGCAGCAGGGGACAACCTTACGCCTACGAGCAGTACTTC.

The chain has TRBV28 and TRBJ2-7; the D gene is possibly TRBD1 (6 bases). V lost 6 bases and J 2 bases, leaving 14 bases between the germline ends. CDR1 MDHEN and CDR2 SYDVKM come from the germline V gene. CDR3 length equals 14 residues. Here the CDR3 DNA reads TGTGCCAGCAGAGACGGACAGTATCCCTACGAGCAGTACTTC. Its protein is CASRDGQYPYEQYF. Variable domain in full (rest from reference TRBV28 and TRBJ2-7): DVKVTQSSRYLVKRTGEKVFLECVQDMDHENMFWYRQDPGLGLRLIYFSYDVKMKEKGDIPEGYSVSREKKERFSLILESASTNQTSMYLCASRDGQYPYEQYFGPGTRLTVT.

The J gene is TRBJ2-1, the V gene TRBV5-1; TRBD2 agrees at 7 bases. Germline loops: CDR1 SGHRS, CDR2 YFSETQ. CDR3 length equals 15 residues. J lost 5 bases, V lost 2 bases, and 7 bases had no gene match. CDR3 sequence (DNA): TGCGCCAGCAGCTTTGAACAGCGGGGTAACAATGAGCAGTTCTTC. Translation gives CASSFEQRGNNEQFF.

The CDR3 DNA reads as TGTGCCAGCAGCCTACAGGGGGCCACAACAGATACGCAGTATTTT. Translation gives CASSLQGATTDTQYF. The chain uses TRBV5-4 and TRBJ2-3; 9 bases fit TRBD1. Germline V gene sequence: CDR1 SGHNT, CDR2 YYREEE (reference sequence). There are 15 residues in the CDR3. After removal of 4 bases from V and 3 bases from J, the junction contained 6 bases not matched to a gene.

The V gene is TRBV19, the J gene TRBJ2-2, with TRBD2 matching 8 bases. CDR3 length: 16 residues. From germline, CDR1 is LNHDA and CDR2 SQIVND (reference sequence). Losses at the gene ends were 5 bases for V and 4 bases for J; bases not matched to a gene: 9. Written as DNA, the CDR3 is TGTGCCAGTAGTCGGTATAGCGGGGAGGCCACCGGGGAGCTGTTTTTT. Translated, it gives CASSRYSGEATGELFF.

V is TRBV21-1 and J is TRBJ2-1; TRBD2 is taken as the D call from the table, unchecked against the DNA. TRBV21-1 constitutes a pseudogene. There are 15 residues in the CDR3. The CDR3 region is CASSLAGEGWDEQFF. The CDR3 region has the DNA TGTGCCAGCAGTCTAGCGGGAGAGGGTTGGGATGAGCAGTTCTTC.

The chain uses TRBV28 and TRBJ2-7; 7 bases map to TRBD2. Germline CDR1 is MDHEN and CDR2 is SYDVKM. This CDR3 spans 13 amino acids. The trim removed 5 bases at V and 6 bases at J, leaving 7 bases unmatched. The CDR3 sequence: CASSRGSLGEQYF. In nucleotides, the CDR3 is TGTGCCAGCAGTCGCGGGAGTCTCGGCGAGCAGTACTTC.

The chain has TRBV19 and TRBJ2-3, with D tentatively TRBD2 (6 bases). Germline values: CDR1 LNHDA, CDR2 SQIVND (reference sequence). Trimming cost V 5 bases and J 2 bases, with 17 bases left between them. The length of the CDR3 is 16 residues. The CDR3: CASSHRGTTPTDTQYF. The CDR3 DNA is TGTGCCAGTAGTCACCGGGGGACCACCCCCACAGATACGCAGTATTTT.

This rearrangement joins TRBV29-1 to TRBJ2-3; no clear D. The CDR3 covers 14 residues. Germline-derived CDR1 and CDR2 are SQVTM and ANQGSEA. Trimming shortened V by 4 bases and J by 0 bases, and 11 bases separated the two germline ends. CDR3 sequence: CSVGDWLSTDTQYF. The CDR3 coding sequence is TGCAGCGTTGGGGATTGGTTGAGCACAGATACGCAGTATTTT.

The chain has TRBV4-1 and TRBJ2-1; TRBD2 might be the D (7 bases). Germline-derived CDR1 and CDR2 are MGHRA and YSYEKL. With 1 base removed from V and 4 bases from J, the gap between germline ends came to 26 bases. The CDR3 loop spans 20 amino acids. The CDR3 region has the DNA TGCGCCAGCAGCCAAGTCCCAGGGGTGGAATCAGCGGGAATTTACAATGAGCAGTTCTTC. It specifies CASSQVPGVESAGIYNEQFF.

This clone has a single count. The chain links TRBV28 to TRBJ2-7, with 10 bases lining up with TRBD1. Per germline, CDR1 MDHEN and CDR2 SYDVKM. This CDR3 contains 16 residues. The J segment lost 2 bases and the V segment lost 5 bases, leaving 9 bases of the junction unmatched. CDR3 sequence (DNA): TGTGCCAGCAGTGCCCTAGGACAGGGGGGCACCTACGAGCAGTACTTC. It translates to CASSALGQGGTYEQYF.

The chain couples TRBV7-2 to TRBJ1-3; D uncertain. The CDR3 contains 13 residues. The germline CDR1 and CDR2 sequences are SGHTA and FQGNSA. Trimming left V 5 bases short and J 8 bases short, with 13 bases between. The CDR3 is CASSPFLTDTIYF. DNA for the CDR3: TGTGCCAGCAGCCCCTTTTTGACGGACACCATATATTTT. Based on the CDR3 plus reference TRBV7-2 and TRBJ1-3, the full variable domain is GAGVSQSPSNKVTEKGKDVELRCDPISGHTALYWYRQSLGQGLEFLIYFQGNSAPDKSGLPSDRFSAERTGGSVSTLTIQRTQQEDSAVYLCASSPFLTDTIYFGEGSWLTVV.

The chain recombines TRBV6-4 with TRBJ2-2, with D hard to call. The germline gives CDR1 MRHNA, CDR2 SNTAGT. The CDR3 is 14 residues long. Trimming took 5 bases from V and 2 from J, leaving 9 bases between them. This CDR3 is CASSRLANTGELFF. CDR3 nucleotides: TGTGCCAGCAGTCGGCTGGCTAACACCGGGGAGCTGTTTTTT.

This clone appeared a few times. This chain joins TRBV9 and TRBJ1-3; 8 nucleotides match TRBD1. The CDR3 totals 15 residues. The V gene end was trimmed by 3 bases and the J gene end by 4 bases; junction bases not matched to a gene: 6. Per the germline V gene, CDR1 is SGDLS and CDR2 is YYNGEE. The CDR3 DNA reads as TGTGCCAGCAGCGCGGGACAGGCAAGGGGAAACACCATATATTTT. Its translation is CASSAGQARGNTIYF.

In the case of this clone: Different DNA sequences within this sample yield the same CDR3. CDR3 nucleotide sequence: TGTGCCAGCAGTTTAGCGGGGGGTGACAATGAGCAGTTCTTC. It specifies CASSLAGGDNEQFF. The chain carries TRBV28 and TRBJ2-1; TRBD2 agrees at 8 bases. Germline lookup yields CDR1 MDHEN and CDR2 SYDVKM. The CDR3 is made up of 14 amino acids. V lost 2 bases, J lost 5 bases, and 2 bases stayed unmatched.

The V call is TRBV28, the J call TRBJ1-2; D gene ambiguous. Germline V gene lookup returns CDR1 MDHEN and CDR2 SYDVKM. CDR3 length: 15 amino acids. The V end was cut by 0 bases, the J end by 1 base, with 9 bases between. CDR3 in amino acids: CASSLWTSNNYGYTF. CDR3 sequence (DNA): TGTGCCAGCAGTTTATGGACAAGTAATAACTATGGCTACACCTTC.

This clone occurred once. CDR3 nucleotides: TGTGCCAGCAGCTTAGGACATAGGGGTGGTGGTGAAAAACTGTTTTTT. It encodes CASSLGHRGGGEKLFF. The rearrangement joins TRBV7-8 to TRBJ1-4, with D possibly being TRBD1 (5 bases). Germline CDR1 SGHVS, CDR2 FQNEAQ. The V and J ends lost 1 base and 7 bases respectively, with 16 bases between them. There are 16 residues in the CDR3.

The chain links TRBV7-2 to TRBJ2-7, with TRBD2 matching over 12 bases. This CDR3 is 16 amino acids long. Looked up from germline, CDR1 is SGHTA and CDR2 is FQGNSA. With 4 bases clipped from V and 3 bases from J, the junction kept 7 bases outside the gene matches. The CDR3 DNA follows: TGTGCCAGCAGCTCGCAGACTAGCGGGAGAATCTACGAGCAGTACTTC. Protein product: CASSSQTSGRIYEQYF.

The V and J genes are TRBV5-1 and TRBJ1-1, with unresolved D. The V and J ends lost 3 bases and 4 bases respectively, with 16 bases between them. Per the germline V gene, CDR1 is SGHRS and CDR2 is YFSETQ. CDR3 length: 15 residues. The CDR3 loop reads CASSSGTVKGTEAFF. For the CDR3, the DNA is TGCGCCAGCAGCTCCGGAACAGTCAAGGGCACTGAAGCTTTCTTT.

V is TRBV5-5 and J is TRBJ1-1; D is unresolved. The CDR3 has 17 amino acids. Germline CDR1 and CDR2: SGHKS and YYEKEE (reference sequence). The germline V and J ends were trimmed by 4 bases and 1 base, with 20 bases remaining between them. DNA for the CDR3: TGTGCCAGCAGCCGGTACACGGGCCAGCGGGGGAACACTGAAGCTTTCTTT. Translation gives CASSRYTGQRGNTEAFF.

This clone appeared many times. The chain combines TRBV25-1 with TRBJ2-7; D might be TRBD1 (5 bases). Germline V lookup: CDR1 MGHDK, CDR2 SYGVNS. V lost 0 bases to trimming and J lost 1 base, with 10 bases between them. The CDR3 covers 15 residues. The CDR3 DNA is TGTGCCAGCAGTGAATACCGACAGAAATCCTACGAGCAGTACTTC. Its protein product is CASSEYRQKSYEQYF.

The rearrangement links TRBV5-1 to TRBJ2-7; the D is unclear. V lost 4 bases to trimming and J lost 6 bases, with 20 bases between them. Germline CDR1 and CDR2: SGHRS and YFSETQ. The CDR3 contains 15 residues. CDR3 DNA: TGCGCCAGCAGCACCTTATTACCCGGCGGCTCCGAGCAGTACTTC. Encoded protein: CASSTLLPGGSEQYF.

The CDR3 sequence: CASSKQAAIYEQYF. Here the CDR3 DNA reads TGTGCCAGTAGTAAACAGGCAGCGATCTACGAGCAGTACTTC. This chain links TRBV19 with TRBJ2-7, with D tentatively TRBD1 (5 bases). With 4 bases removed from V and 3 bases from J, the gap between germline ends came to 13 bases. Germline-derived CDR1 and CDR2 are LNHDA and SQIVND (reference sequence). There are 14 residues in the CDR3.

The chain carries TRBV7-8 and TRBJ2-2; TRBD2 matches 8 bases. The CDR3 consists of 13 residues. Germline loops: CDR1 SGHVS, CDR2 FQNEAQ. Trimming cost V 5 bases and J 6 bases; bases outside gene matches: 2. The CDR3 sequence is CASSRGGPGELFF. CDR3 nucleotides: TGTGCCAGCAGCCGGGGGGGGCCCGGGGAGCTGTTTTTT.

The CDR3 reads CATSRELRERNGYTF. CDR3 coding DNA: TGTGCCACCAGCAGAGAGCTCAGGGAGCGGAATGGCTACACCTTC. The gene calls are TRBV15 and TRBJ1-2, with D possibly TRBD1 on 5 matching bases. The V gene's germline CDR1 is LNHNV and CDR2 YYDKDF (reference sequence). CDR3 length equals 15 residues. V was trimmed by 0 bases and J by 6 bases, leaving 14 bases between them.